Shown below are 19 T cell receptor beta chains from a single sample sequenced in a study of molecular identifiers for immune sequencing clone quantification. MiXCR was run by TCRdb on the PCR reads, yielding one entry per CDR3 protein. The data show some 70,000 distinct CDR3 sequences, with around 18% seen just once and about 1.5% held by the top ten. Sequencing was done on a sample of naive CD8+ T cells from blood, with Jurkat cell RNA spiked in. Subset defined: FACS-sorted CD8+CD4-CCR7+CD45RA+ naive T cells. All receptors come from a human donor in good health. Some libraries in this study had Jurkat cell RNA spiked in.

This clonotype has a count of ten or more. This sequence joins TRBV7-8 and TRBJ1-1; D uncertain. Trimming took off 2 bases at V and 3 bases at J, with 7 bases between the two ends. The V gene's germline CDR1 is SGHVS and CDR2 FQNEAQ. This CDR3 comprises 13 residues. The CDR3 coding sequence is TGTGCCAGCAGCTTATGGCTGGACACTGAAGCTTTCTTT. Residues: CASSLWLDTEAFF.

This clonotype appeared many times. This chain uses TRBV20-1 with TRBJ2-4; 8 bases fit TRBD1. Per the germline V gene, CDR1 is DFQATT and CDR2 is SNEGSKA (reference sequence). V was clipped by 6 bases and J by 8 bases; unmatched bases: 15. This CDR3 has 15 amino acids. The CDR3 here is CSALNPDREWHIQYF. The CDR3 DNA reads as TGCAGTGCCTTAAACCCGGACAGGGAGTGGCACATTCAGTACTTC.

With respect to this clonotype: Being one base from a much bigger clone, this may be a read error. The rearrangement links TRBV7-9 to TRBJ2-7, with 10 nucleotides matching TRBD2. The CDR3 is 14 residues long. Germline loops: CDR1 SEHNR, CDR2 FQNEAQ (reference sequence). CDR3 bases: TGTGCCAGCAGCATTAGCGGGAGGATTGACGAGCATTACTTC. Protein: CASSISGRIDEHYF.

This clonotype occurred many times. Mismatch with germline at one junction end may stem from a read error. The chain carries TRBV13 and TRBJ2-1; D is undetermined. From germline, CDR1 is PRHDT and CDR2 FYEKMQ (reference sequence). The CDR3 loop spans 12 amino acids. CDR3 DNA: TGCGCCAGCAGCCTCTCCTACAATGAGCAGTTCTTC. This sequence encodes CASSLSYNEQFF.

Concerning this clonotype: The conserved phenylalanine or tryptophan normally closing the CDR3 is absent here, so this likely arose from a read error. The chain employs TRBV11-2 and TRBJ2-3, with D hard to call. This CDR3 comprises 11 residues. Germline CDR1 and CDR2: SGHAT and FQNNGV. Trimming took 5 bases from V and 4 from J, leaving 4 bases between them. CDR3 amino acids: CASSASDTQYL. CDR3 DNA: TGTGCCAGCAGCGCGTCAGATACGCAGTATTTG.

In regard to this clonotype: Possible read error: a much larger clone is one base away. The genes are TRBV29-1 and TRBJ2-2; a possible D gene is TRBD2 (5 bases). Germline V gene lookup returns CDR1 SQVTM and CDR2 ANQGSEA. The CDR3 has 15 residues. The CDR3 DNA reads TGCAGCGTTGAACTCAGACTTGCGAACACCGGGGAGCTGGTTTTT. It yields the protein CSVELRLANTGELVF.

As to this clonotype: The CDR3 does not end in the conserved phenylalanine or tryptophan, so this is likely a read error. V gene TRBV28 combines with J gene TRBJ2-7; no definite D call. Germline V lookup: CDR1 MDHEN, CDR2 SYDVKM. V lost 2 bases, J lost 2 bases, and 19 bases lay in between. CDR3 size: 17 residues. The CDR3 spells CASSLLTGPQSPYEQYL. DNA of the CDR3: TGTGCCAGCAGTTTACTGACCGGGCCCCAATCCCCCTACGAGCAGTACCTC.

V and J are TRBV7-9 and TRBJ2-3; 10 bases align to TRBD2. V lost 1 base, J lost 2 bases, and 3 bases stayed unmatched. In germline, CDR1 is SEHNR, CDR2 FQNEAQ (reference sequence). There are 16 residues in the CDR3. CDR3 amino acids: CASSLELAGSTDTQYF. As DNA, the CDR3 is TGTGCCAGCAGCTTAGAACTAGCGGGATCCACAGATACGCAGTATTTT.

Concerning this clonotype: A much larger clone lies a single base off, so this may be a read error. CDR3 loop: CASSGASPYEQYF. DNA of the CDR3: TGTGCCAGTAGTGGAGCAAGCCCCTACGAGCAGTACTTC. The rearrangement uses TRBV19 and TRBJ2-7, with D hard to call. CDR3 length: 13 residues. V lost 5 bases and J 2 bases, leaving 10 bases between the germline ends. The V gene's germline CDR1 is LNHDA and CDR2 SQIVND (reference sequence).

This clonotype was seen at least ten times. The CDR3 loop is CASSLYPNTDTQYF. The DNA for the CDR3 is TGTGCCAGCAGTTTGTATCCTAACACAGATACGCAGTATTTT. The rearrangement links TRBV27 to TRBJ2-3; no definite D call. In germline, CDR1 is MNHEY, CDR2 SMNVEV (reference sequence). V was pared by 3 bases and J by 2 bases, with 9 bases between. This CDR3 has 14 amino acids.

This clonotype appeared many times. V and J are TRBV7-9 and TRBJ2-3, with TRBD2 matching 10 bases. Germline CDR1 SEHNR, CDR2 FQNEAQ (reference sequence). CDR3 size: 16 residues. V shed 3 bases, J shed 0 bases, and the junction held 3 bases outside the gene matches. The CDR3 DNA is TGTGCCAGCAGCTTCGGGACTAGCGTTAGCACAGATACGCAGTATTTT. It specifies CASSFGTSVSTDTQYF.

A note on this clonotype: A read error is possible here, since a much larger clone lies one base away. V is TRBV19 and J is TRBJ1-2; 7 positions agree with TRBD1. CDR3 length: 13 amino acids. J gave up 4 bases and V 6 bases, and 5 bases lay outside the gene matches. Germline assignment: CDR1 LNHDA and CDR2 SQIVND (reference sequence). This chain's CDR3 is CASSPDRSYGYTF. In nucleotides, the CDR3 is TGTGCCAGTAGCCCGGACAGGAGCTATGGCTACACCTTC.

This clonotype was observed many times. CDR3 sequence (DNA): TGCGCCAGCAGCCAAGAAGAGGTAGGGGTAACGATGAACACTGAAGCTTTCTTT. This sequence encodes CASSQEEVGVTMNTEAFF. The chain couples TRBV4-3 to TRBJ1-1; D possibly corresponds to TRBD1 (5 bases). V was shortened by 0 bases and J by 0 bases, with 17 bases between the two germline ends. The CDR3 is made up of 18 amino acids. Germline V lookup: CDR1 LGHNA, CDR2 YSLEER.

J is TRBJ2-7 and V is TRBV7-9; 7 positions agree with TRBD1. The CDR3 has 13 residues. From germline, CDR1 is SEHNR and CDR2 FQNEAQ (reference sequence). V was clipped by 5 bases and J by 7 bases; unmatched bases: 8. CDR3 residues: CASSHPQGDEQYF. Here the CDR3 DNA reads TGTGCCAGCAGCCACCCCCAGGGGGATGAGCAGTACTTC.

With regard to this clonotype: The germline gene is not matched at one end of the junction; a read error may be the cause. This chain uses TRBV28 with TRBJ2-3, with 9 bases that match TRBD2. The CDR3 runs to 14 residues. The germline V gene encodes CDR1 MDHEN and CDR2 SYDVKM. In DNA, the CDR3 is TGTGCCAGCAGGCTAGCGGGAAACCTAGATACGCGGTATTTT. Residues: CASRLAGNLDTRYF.

This clonotype was seen repeatedly, ten times or more. This rearrangement joins TRBV20-1 to TRBJ2-2; D gene unclear. The CDR3 contains 15 residues. Trimming cost V 0 bases and J 0 bases, with 8 bases left between them. In germline, CDR1 is DFQATT, CDR2 SNEGSKA (reference sequence). The CDR3 DNA sequence: TGCAGTGCTAGAGATATCACTACGAACACCGGGGAGCTGTTTTTT. Amino acids: CSARDITTNTGELFF.

This clonotype came up a few times. The rearrangement links TRBV19 to TRBJ1-1; possibly TRBD1 for D (5 bases). V lost 6 bases to trimming and J lost 1 base, with 12 bases between them. From germline, CDR1 is LNHDA and CDR2 SQIVND (reference sequence). The CDR3 covers 14 residues. The CDR3 DNA reads TGTGCCAGTAGCAAAGGGGTCTGGAACACTGAAGCTTTCTTT. This sequence encodes CASSKGVWNTEAFF.

This clonotype was observed a few times. A much larger clone is a single base away; this may be a read error. This chain joins TRBV20-1 and TRBJ2-1; D is perhaps TRBD1 or TRBD2 (5 bases each). This CDR3 region has 14 residues. CDR1 is DFQATT and CDR2 is SNEGSKA in the germline V gene (reference sequence). V shed 3 bases and J shed 9 bases, with 18 bases lying between them. The CDR3 sequence: CSASRDVGSGEQFF. The CDR3 DNA sequence: TGCAGTGCTAGCCGGGACGTGGGATCCGGTGAGCAGTTCTTC.

Ten or more counts support this clonotype. The chain links TRBV4-1 to TRBJ2-7; 7 bases fit TRBD2. Losses at the gene ends were 4 bases for V and 2 bases for J; bases not matched to a gene: 17. The CDR3 spans 18 residues. CDR1 MGHRA and CDR2 YSYEKL come from the germline V gene. CDR3 coding DNA: TGCGCCAGCAGCCTAGCGGCTCCAGCGGCTAGCGGTACCTACGAGCAGTACTTC. Its protein is CASSLAAPAASGTYEQYF.